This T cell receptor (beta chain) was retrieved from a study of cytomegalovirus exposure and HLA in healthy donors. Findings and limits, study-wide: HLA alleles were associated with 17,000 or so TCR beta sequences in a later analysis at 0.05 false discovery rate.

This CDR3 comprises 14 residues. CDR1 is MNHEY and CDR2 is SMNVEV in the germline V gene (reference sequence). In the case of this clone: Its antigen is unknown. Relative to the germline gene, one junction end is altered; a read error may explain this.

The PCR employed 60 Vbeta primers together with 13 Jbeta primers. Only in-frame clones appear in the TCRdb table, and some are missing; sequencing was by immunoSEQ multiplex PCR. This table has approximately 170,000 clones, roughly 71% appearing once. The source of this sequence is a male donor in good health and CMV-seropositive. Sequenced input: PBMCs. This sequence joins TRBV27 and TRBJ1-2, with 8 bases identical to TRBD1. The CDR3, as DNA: TGTGCCGGCAGCTCGGACAGGGTCAACTATGGCTACACCTTC. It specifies CAGSSDRVNYGYTF.